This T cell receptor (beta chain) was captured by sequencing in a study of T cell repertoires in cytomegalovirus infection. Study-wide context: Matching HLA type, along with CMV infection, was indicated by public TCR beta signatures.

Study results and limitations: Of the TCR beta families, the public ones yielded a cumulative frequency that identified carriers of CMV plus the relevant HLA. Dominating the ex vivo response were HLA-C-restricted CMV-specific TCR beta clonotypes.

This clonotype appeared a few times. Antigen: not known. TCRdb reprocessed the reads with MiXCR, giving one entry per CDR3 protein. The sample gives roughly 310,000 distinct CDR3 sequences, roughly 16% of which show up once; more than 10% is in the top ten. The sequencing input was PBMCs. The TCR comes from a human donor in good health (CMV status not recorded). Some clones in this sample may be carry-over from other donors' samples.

The CDR3 sequence is CASSDLGVNTEAFF. The DNA for the CDR3 is TGTGCCAGCAGCGATTTAGGTGTGAACACTGAAGCTTTCTTT. The chain is built from TRBV5-4 and TRBJ1-1; D not resolved. V lost 4 bases, J lost 0 bases, and 10 bases lay in between. Germline V gives CDR1 SGHNT, CDR2 YYREEE (reference sequence). The CDR3 covers 14 residues. The whole variable domain, filled in from reference TRBV5-4 and TRBJ1-1, reads ETGVTQSPTHLIKTRGQQVTLRCSSQSGHNTVSWYQQALGQGPQFIFQYYREEENGRGNFPPRFSGLQFPNYSSELNVNALELDDSALYLCASSDLGVNTEAFFGQGTRLTVV.